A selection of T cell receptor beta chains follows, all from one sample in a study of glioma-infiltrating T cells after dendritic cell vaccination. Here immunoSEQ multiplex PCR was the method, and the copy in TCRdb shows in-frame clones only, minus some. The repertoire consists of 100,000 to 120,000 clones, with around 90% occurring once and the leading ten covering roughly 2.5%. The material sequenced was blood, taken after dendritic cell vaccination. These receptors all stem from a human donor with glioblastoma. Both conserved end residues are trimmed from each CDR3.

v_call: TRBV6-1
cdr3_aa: ASTLKGDEQF

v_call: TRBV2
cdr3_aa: ASILTGENYGYT

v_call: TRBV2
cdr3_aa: ASSGNREETQY

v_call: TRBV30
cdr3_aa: AWSMDGNGEKLF

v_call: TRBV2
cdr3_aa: ASRAGTSGYNEQF

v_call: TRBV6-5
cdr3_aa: ASSYRRAGDTQY

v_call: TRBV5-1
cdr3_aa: ASSFDRVNTEAF

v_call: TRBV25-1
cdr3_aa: ATVGGSEAF

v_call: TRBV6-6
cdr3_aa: ASSSQNTEAF

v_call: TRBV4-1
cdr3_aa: ASSHRTEDEQF

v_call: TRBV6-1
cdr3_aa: ASSDSSGVPYEQY

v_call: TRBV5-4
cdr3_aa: ASSTKRDPYEQY

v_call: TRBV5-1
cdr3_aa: ASSSTWTGLETQY

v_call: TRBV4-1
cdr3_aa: ASSQDGGGSSYNEQF

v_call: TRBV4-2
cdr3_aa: ASSQALAGGVVAYNEQF

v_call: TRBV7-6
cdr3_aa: AITSGGPSGELF

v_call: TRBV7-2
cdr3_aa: ASSRGWTILNTGELF

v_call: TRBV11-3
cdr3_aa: ASSPPGQMNTEAF

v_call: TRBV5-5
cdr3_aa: ASSLGLAHDNEQF

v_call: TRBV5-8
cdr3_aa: ASSLTGSGEQY

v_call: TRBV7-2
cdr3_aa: ASSLEWGRIQPQH

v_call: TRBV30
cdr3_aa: AWSRTGAVGTQY

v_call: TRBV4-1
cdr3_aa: ASSQLTGETQY

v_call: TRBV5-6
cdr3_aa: ASSYIGGESEAF

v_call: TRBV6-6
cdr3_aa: ASSYREINYGYT

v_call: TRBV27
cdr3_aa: ASSGQGRGYT

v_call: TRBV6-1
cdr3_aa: ASSVNSGTGGSPLH